This T cell receptor (beta chain) was captured in a study of monozygotic twins with inflammatory bowel disease. Findings and caveats of the study: Reduced clonotype sharing with other individuals was observed in IBD patients relative to healthy twins, especially with disease activity.

Notes on this clonotype: Its antigen is not identified.

cDNA synthesis was performed in eight separate reactions for each sample. A 6-nucleotide sample barcode was carried by the UMIs, which template switching added. TCRdb re-called the 5' RACE reads; one entry per CDR3 protein, DNA not given. The sample's table shows 150,000 to 200,000 distinct CDR3 sequences. The CDR3 extends over 17 amino acids. CDR1 DFQATT and CDR2 SNEGSKA come from the germline V gene (reference sequence). Isolation of total RNA was performed on whole blood, with no prior T cell sorting. The chain uses TRBV20-1 and TRBJ1-5. This clonotype originated in a human donor with ulcerative colitis or Crohn's disease, or a healthy co-twin of an affected twin (not recorded which). The sample taken for sequencing was blood. CDR3 loop: CSAKASFRDTLDQPQHF.